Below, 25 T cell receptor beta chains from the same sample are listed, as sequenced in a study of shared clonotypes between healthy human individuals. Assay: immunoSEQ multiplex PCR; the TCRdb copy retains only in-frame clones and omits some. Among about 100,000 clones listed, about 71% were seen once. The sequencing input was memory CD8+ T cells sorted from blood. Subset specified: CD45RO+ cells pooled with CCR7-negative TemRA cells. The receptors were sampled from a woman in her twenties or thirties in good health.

Here the CDR3 DNA reads TGTGCCAGCTCACCTACAATGGGCTCCCGGGACACCAACTATGGCTACACCTTC. It specifies CASSPTMGSRDTNYGYTF. V usage is TRBV18 and J usage is TRBJ1-2; maybe TRBD1 (6 bases). Germline V gene lookup returns CDR1 KGHSH and CDR2 LQKENI. Trimming took 3 bases from V and 2 from J, leaving 22 bases between them. This CDR3 region has 18 residues.

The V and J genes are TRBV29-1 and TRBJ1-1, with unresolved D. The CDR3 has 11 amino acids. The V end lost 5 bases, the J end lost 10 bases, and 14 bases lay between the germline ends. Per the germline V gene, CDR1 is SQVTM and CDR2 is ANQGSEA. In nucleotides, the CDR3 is TGCAGCGTTCTAGGTGAAAGACGAGCTTTCTTT. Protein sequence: CSVLGERRAFF.

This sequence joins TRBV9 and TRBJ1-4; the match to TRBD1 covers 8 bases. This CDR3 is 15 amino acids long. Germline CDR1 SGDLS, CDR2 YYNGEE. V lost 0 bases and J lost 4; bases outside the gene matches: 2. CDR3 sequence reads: CASSVGDRINEKLFF. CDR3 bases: TGTGCCAGCAGCGTAGGGGACAGGATTAATGAAAAACTGTTTTTT.

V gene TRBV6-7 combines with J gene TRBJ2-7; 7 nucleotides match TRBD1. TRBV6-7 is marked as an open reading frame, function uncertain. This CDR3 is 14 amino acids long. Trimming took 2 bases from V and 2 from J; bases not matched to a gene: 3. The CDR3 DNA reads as TGTGCCAGCAGTTACCACGGGACAGCCTACGAGCAGTACTTC. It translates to CASSYHGTAYEQYF.

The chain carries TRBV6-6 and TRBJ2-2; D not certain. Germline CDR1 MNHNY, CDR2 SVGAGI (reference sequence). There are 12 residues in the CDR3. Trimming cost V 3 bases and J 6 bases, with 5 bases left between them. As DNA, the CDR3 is TGTGCCAGCAGTTATGGGTCCGGGGAGCTGTTTTTT. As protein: CASSYGSGELFF.

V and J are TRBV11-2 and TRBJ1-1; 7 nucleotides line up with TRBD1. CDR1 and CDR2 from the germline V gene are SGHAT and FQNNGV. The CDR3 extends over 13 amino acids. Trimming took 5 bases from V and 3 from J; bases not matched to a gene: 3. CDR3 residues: CASSRQGDTEAFF. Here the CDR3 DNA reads TGTGCCAGCAGCCGACAGGGCGACACTGAAGCTTTCTTT.

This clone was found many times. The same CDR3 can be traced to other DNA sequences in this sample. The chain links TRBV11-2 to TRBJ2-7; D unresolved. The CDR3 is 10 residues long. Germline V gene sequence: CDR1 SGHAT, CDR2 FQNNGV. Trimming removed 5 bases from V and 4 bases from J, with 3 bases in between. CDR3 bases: TGTGCCAGCAGCACATACGAGCAGTACTTC. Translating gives CASSTYEQYF. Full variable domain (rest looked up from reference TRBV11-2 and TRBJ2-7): EAGVAQSPRYKIIEKRQSVAFWCNPISGHATLYWYQQILGQGPKLLIQFQNNGVVDDSQLPKDRFSAERLKGVDSTLKIQPAKLEDSAVYLCASSTYEQYFGPGTRLTVT.

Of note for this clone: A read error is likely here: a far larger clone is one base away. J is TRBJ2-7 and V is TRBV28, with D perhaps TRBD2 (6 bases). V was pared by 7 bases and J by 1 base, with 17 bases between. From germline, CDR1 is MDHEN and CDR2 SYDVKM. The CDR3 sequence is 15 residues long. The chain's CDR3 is CASNLARGQSYEQYF. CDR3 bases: TGTGCCAGCAATCTAGCGAGAGGGCAGTCCTACGAGCAGTACTTC. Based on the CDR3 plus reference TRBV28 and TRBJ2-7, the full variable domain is DVKVTQSSRYLVKRTGEKVFLECVQDMDHENMFWYRQDPGLGLRLIYFSYDVKMKEKGDIPEGYSVSREKKERFSLILESASTNQTSMYLCASNLARGQSYEQYFGPGTRLTVT.

The CDR3 bases are TGTGCCAGCAGCTCCCGAGAGGGACTAGCGTACAATGAGCAGTTCTTC. Translating gives CASSSREGLAYNEQFF. This chain connects TRBV11-2 to TRBJ2-1; 10 bases match TRBD2. The CDR3 length is 16 residues. Germline V lookup: CDR1 SGHAT, CDR2 FQNNGV. J was trimmed by 4 bases and V by 4 bases; bases with no gene match: 7.

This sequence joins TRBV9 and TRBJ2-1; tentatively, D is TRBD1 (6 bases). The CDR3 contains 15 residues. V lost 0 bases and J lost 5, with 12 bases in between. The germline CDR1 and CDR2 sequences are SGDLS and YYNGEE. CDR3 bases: TGTGCCAGCAGCGTAGATCCAGGGGAAAACAATGAGCAGTTCTTC. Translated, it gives CASSVDPGENNEQFF.

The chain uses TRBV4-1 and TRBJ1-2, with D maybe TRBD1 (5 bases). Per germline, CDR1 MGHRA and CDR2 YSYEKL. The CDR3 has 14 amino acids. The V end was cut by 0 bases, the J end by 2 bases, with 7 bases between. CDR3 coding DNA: TGCGCCAGCAGCCAAGATCCAGGGAACTATGGCTACACCTTC. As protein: CASSQDPGNYGYTF.

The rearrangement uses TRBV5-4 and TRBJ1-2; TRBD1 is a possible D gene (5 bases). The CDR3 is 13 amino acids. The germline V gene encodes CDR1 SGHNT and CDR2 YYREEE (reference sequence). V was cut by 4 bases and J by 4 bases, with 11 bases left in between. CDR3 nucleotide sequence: TGTGCCAGCAGCCAGGGACCGAGCTATGGCTACACCTTC. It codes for CASSQGPSYGYTF.

Written as DNA, the CDR3 is TGTGCCAGCAGTTTGGAGCTGGGGAGAGATTCGAACACCGGGGAGCTGTTTTTT. It yields the protein CASSLELGRDSNTGELFF. The J gene is TRBJ2-2, the V gene TRBV28; D perhaps matches TRBD2 (5 bases). The V end lost 3 bases, the J end lost 0 bases, and 17 bases lay between the germline ends. Germline CDR1 reads MDHEN; CDR2 reads SYDVKM. This CDR3 contains 18 residues.

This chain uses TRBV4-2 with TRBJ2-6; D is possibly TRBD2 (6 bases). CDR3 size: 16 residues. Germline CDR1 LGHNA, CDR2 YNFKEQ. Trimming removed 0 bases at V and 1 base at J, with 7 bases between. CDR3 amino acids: CASSQEGGSGANVLTF. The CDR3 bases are TGTGCCAGCAGCCAAGAGGGAGGTTCTGGGGCCAACGTCCTGACTTTC.

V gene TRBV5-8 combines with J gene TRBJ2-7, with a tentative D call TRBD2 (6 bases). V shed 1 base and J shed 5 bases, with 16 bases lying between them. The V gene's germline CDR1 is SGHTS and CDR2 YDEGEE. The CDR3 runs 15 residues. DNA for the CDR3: TGTGCCAGCAGCTTGTTTCTTTTGGAGGGCGACGAGCAGTACTTC. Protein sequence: CASSLFLLEGDEQYF.

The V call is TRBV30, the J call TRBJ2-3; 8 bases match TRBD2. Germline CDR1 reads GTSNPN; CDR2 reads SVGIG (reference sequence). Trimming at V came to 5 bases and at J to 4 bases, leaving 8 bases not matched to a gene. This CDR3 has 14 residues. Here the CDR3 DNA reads TGTGCCTGGTCTACCGGGACTAGGGCAGATACGCAGTATTTT. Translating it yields CAWSTGTRADTQYF.

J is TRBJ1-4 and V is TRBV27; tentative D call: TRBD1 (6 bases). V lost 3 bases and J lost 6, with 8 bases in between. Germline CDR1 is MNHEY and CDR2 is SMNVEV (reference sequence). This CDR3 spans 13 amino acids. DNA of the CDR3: TGTGCCAGCAGTTTCGAGGGGGATGAAAAACTGTTTTTT. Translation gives CASSFEGDEKLFF.

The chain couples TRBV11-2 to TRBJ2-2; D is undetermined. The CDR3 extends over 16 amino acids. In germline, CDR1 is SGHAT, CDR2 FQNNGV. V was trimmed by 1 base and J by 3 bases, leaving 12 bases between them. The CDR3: CASSLGVLFYTGELFF. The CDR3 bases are TGTGCCAGCAGCTTAGGTGTTTTATTTTACACCGGGGAGCTGTTTTTT.

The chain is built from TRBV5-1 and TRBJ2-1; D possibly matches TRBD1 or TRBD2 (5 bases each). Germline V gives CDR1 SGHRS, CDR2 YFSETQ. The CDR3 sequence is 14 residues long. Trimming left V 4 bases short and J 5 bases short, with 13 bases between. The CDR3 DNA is TGCGCCAGCAGCAACCGGGACGGAGACAATGAGCAGTTCTTC. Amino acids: CASSNRDGDNEQFF.

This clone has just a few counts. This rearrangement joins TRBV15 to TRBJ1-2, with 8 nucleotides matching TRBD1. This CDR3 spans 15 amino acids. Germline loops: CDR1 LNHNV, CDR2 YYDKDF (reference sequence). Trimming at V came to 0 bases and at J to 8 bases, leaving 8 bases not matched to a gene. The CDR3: CATSRDLWTGNGYTF. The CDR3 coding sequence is TGTGCCACCAGCAGAGATCTTTGGACAGGGAACGGCTACACCTTC. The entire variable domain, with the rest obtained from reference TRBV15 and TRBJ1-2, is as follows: DAMVIQNPRYQVTQFGKPVTLSCSQTLNHNVMYWYQQKSSQAPKLLFHYYDKDFNNEADTPDNFQSRRPNTSFCFLDIRSPGLGDTAMYLCATSRDLWTGNGYTFGSGTRLTVV.

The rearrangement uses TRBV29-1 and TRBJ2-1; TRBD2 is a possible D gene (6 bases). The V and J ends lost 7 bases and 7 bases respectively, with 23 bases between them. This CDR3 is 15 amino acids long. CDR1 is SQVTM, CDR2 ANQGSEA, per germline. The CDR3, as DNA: TGCAGCGCCGGAGATGGTTATAGCGGAGCAAATGAGCAGTTCTTC. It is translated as CSAGDGYSGANEQFF.

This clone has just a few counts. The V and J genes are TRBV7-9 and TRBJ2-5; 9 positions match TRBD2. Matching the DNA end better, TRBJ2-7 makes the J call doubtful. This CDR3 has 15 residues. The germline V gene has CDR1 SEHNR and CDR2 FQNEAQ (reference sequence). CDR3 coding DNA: TGTGCCAGCAGCTCAACTCTAGCGGGAAGCTACGAGCAGTACTTC. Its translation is CASSSTLAGSYEQYF.

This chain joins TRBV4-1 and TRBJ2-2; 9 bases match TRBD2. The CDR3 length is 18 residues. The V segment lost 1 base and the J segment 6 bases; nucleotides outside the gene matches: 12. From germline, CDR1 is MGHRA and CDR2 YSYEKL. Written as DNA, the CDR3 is TGCGCCAGCAGCCAAGCCCACCTTAGCGGGAGAGTTGCCGGGGAGCTGTTTTTT. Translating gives CASSQAHLSGRVAGELFF.

This CDR3 reads CASSHGQGANSYNEQFF. For the CDR3, the DNA is TGTGCCAGCAGCCACGGACAGGGGGCAAACTCCTACAATGAGCAGTTCTTC. V gene TRBV13 combines with J gene TRBJ2-1, with 11 positions matching TRBD1. The trim removed 5 bases at V and 0 bases at J, leaving 6 bases unmatched. Germline CDR1 PRHDT, CDR2 FYEKMQ (reference sequence). The CDR3 length is 17 residues.

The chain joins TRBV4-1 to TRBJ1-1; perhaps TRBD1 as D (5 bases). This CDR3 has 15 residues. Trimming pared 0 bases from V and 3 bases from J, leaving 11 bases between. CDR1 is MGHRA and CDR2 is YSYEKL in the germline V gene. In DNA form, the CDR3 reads TGCGCCAGCAGCCAAGATGGGGCAGCCTACACTGAAGCTTTCTTT. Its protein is CASSQDGAAYTEAFF.